The sequence of this TCR beta chain was determined in a study of PD-1 blockade in classical Hodgkin lymphoma. Time point here: cycle 4 day 1 (C4D1), after more than five weeks of nivolumab. Relapse was seen in all patients after autologous stem cell transplantation, and brentuximab vedotin exposure was variable. Concerning this clone: Its target is not known.

V was clipped by 7 bases and J by 4 bases, with 19 bases between them. Germline CDR1 is MDHEN and CDR2 is SYDVKM. The CDR3 runs 15 residues. The study, taken as a whole, reports: Patients with a complete response exhibited baseline diversity comparable to newly diagnosed patients. Diminished baseline TCR diversity has been reported in newly diagnosed patients relative to healthy donors. What drove the repertoire differences, possibly disease activity or prior therapy, has not been defined.

Sequencing was performed with immunoSEQ multiplex PCR; in TCRdb, only in-frame clones are kept and a portion is missing. The table includes roughly 19,000 clones, around three quarters detected once. The material was peripheral blood mononuclear cells (PBMCs), obtained before the fourth cycle of nivolumab. The receptor was isolated from a human donor with classical Hodgkin lymphoma. V gene TRBV28 combines with J gene TRBJ1-1; D gene unclear. The DNA of the CDR3 is TGTGCCAGCACACGAACGGGTAATCCCCCCACTGAAGCTTTCTTT. Amino acids: CASTRTGNPPTEAFF.